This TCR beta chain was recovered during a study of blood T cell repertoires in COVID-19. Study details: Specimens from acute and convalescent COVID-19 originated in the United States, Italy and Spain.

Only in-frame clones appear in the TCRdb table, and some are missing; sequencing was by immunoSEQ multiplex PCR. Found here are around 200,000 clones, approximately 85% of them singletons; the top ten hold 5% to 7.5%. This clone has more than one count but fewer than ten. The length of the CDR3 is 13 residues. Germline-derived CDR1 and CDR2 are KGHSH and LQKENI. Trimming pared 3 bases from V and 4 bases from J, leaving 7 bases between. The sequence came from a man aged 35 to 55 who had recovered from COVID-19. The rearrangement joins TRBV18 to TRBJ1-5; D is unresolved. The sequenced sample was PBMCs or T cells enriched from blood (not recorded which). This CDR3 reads CASSPAVNQPQHF. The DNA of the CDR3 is TGTGCCAGCTCACCTGCGGTAAATCAGCCCCAGCATTTT.